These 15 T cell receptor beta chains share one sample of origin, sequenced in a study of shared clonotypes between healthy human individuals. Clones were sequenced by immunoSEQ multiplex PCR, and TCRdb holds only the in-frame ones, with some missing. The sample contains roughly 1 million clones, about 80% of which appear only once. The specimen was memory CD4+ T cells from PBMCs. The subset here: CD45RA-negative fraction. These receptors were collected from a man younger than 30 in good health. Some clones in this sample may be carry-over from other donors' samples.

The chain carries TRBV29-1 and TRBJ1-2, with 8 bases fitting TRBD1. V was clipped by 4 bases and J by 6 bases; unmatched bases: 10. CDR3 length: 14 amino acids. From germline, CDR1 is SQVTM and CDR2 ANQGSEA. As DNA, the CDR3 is TGCAGCGTTGTCCCGCCAGACAGGGGCGATGGCTACACCTTC. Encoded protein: CSVVPPDRGDGYTF.

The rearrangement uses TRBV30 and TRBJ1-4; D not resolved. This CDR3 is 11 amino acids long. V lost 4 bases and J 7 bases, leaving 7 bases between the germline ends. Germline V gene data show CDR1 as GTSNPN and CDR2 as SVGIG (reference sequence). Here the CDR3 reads CAWTVAEKLFF. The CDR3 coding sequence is TGTGCCTGGACCGTGGCTGAAAAACTGTTTTTT. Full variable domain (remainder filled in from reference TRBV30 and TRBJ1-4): SQTIHQWPATLVQPVGSPLSLECTVEGTSNPNLYWYRQAAGRGLQLLFYSVGIGQISSEVPQNLSASRPQDRQFILSSKKLLLSDSGFYLCAWTVAEKLFFGSGTQLSVL.

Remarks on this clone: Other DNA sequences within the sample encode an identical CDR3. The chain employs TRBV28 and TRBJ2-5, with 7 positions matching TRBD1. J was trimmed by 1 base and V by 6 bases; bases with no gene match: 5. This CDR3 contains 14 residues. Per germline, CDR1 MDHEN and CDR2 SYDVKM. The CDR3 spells CASRSGTAQETQYF. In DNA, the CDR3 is TGTGCCAGCAGATCTGGGACAGCCCAAGAGACCCAGTACTTC.

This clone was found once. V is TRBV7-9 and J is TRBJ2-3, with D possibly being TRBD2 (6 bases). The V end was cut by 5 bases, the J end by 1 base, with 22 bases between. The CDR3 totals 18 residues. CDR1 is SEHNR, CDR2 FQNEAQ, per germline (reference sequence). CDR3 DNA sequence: TGTGCCAGCAGCATCAAAACGGGACTGCCAAGCGGCACAGATACGCAGTATTTT. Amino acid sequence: CASSIKTGLPSGTDTQYF. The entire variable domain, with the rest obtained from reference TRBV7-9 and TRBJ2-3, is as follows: DTGVSQNPRHKITKRGQNVTFRCDPISEHNRLYWYRQTLGQGPEFLTYFQNEAQLEKSRLLSDRFSAERPKGSFSTLEIQRTEQGDSAMYLCASSIKTGLPSGTDTQYFGPGTRLTVL.

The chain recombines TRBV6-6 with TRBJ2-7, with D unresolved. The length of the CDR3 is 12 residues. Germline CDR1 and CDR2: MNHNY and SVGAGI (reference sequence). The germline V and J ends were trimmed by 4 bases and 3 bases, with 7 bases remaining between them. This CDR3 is CASSSRDYEQYF. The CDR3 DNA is TGTGCCAGCAGTTCTAGGGACTACGAGCAGTACTTC.

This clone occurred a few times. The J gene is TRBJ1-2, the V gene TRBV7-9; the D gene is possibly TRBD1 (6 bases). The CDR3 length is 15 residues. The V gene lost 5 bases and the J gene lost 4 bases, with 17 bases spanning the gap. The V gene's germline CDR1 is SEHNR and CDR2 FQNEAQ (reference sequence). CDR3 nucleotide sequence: TGTGCCAGCAGCCCAAGTGGGGGGCGCGGCTATGGCTACACCTTC. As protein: CASSPSGGRGYGYTF.

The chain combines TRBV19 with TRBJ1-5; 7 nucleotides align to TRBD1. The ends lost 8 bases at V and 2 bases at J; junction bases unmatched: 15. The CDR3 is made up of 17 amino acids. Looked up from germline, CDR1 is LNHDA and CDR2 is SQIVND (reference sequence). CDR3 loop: CASSHTTGWRGNQPQHF. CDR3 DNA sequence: TGTGCCAGTTCCCATACGACAGGGTGGAGAGGCAATCAGCCCCAGCATTTT.

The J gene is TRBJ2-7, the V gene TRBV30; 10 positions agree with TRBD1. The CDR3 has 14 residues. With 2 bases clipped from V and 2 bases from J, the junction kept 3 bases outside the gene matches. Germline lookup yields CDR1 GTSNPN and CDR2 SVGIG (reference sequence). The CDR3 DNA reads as TGTGCCTGGAGTTGGACAGGGGGGCCCTACGAGCAGTACTTC. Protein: CAWSWTGGPYEQYF.

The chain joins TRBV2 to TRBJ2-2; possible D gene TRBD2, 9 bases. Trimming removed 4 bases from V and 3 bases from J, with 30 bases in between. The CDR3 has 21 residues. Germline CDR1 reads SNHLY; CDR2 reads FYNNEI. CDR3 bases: TGTGCCAGCAGTGCCGGACAGGGCTATAGCGGGAGACGGGGATACACCGGGGAGCTGTTTTTT. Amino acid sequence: CASSAGQGYSGRRGYTGELFF.

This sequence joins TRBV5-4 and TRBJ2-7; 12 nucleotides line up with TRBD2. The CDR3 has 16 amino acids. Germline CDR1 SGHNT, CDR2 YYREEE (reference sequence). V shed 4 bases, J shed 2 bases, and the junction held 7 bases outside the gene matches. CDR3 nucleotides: TGTGCCAGCAGCGGAGGACTAGCGGGAACCACCTACGAGCAGTACTTC. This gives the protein CASSGGLAGTTYEQYF.

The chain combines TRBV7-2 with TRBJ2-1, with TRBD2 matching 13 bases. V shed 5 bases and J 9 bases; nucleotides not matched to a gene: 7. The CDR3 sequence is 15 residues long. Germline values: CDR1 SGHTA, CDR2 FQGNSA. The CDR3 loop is CASSPTSGRAIEQFF. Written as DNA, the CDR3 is TGTGCCAGCAGCCCAACTAGCGGGAGGGCCATTGAGCAGTTCTTC.

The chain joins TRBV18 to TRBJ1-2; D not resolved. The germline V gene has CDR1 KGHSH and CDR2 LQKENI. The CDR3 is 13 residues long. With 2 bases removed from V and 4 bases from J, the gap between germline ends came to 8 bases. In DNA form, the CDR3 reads TGTGCCAGCTCACCAGGATCGCTCTATGGCTACACCTTC. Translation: CASSPGSLYGYTF.

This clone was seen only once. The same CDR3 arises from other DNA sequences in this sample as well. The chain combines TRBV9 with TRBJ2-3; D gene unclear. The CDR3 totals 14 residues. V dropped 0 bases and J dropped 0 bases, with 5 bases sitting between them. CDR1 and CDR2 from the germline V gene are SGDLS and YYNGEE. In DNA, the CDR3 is TGTGCCAGCAGCGTAGCTGCTAGCACAGATACGCAGTATTTT. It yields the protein CASSVAASTDTQYF.

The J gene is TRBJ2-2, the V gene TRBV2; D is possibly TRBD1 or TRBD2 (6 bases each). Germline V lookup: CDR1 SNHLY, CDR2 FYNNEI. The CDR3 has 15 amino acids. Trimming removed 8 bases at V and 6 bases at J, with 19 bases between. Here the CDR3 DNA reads TGTGCCAGCCAGGTGTCCAGGGGAGGCGCCGGGGAGCTGTTTTTT. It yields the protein CASQVSRGGAGELFF.

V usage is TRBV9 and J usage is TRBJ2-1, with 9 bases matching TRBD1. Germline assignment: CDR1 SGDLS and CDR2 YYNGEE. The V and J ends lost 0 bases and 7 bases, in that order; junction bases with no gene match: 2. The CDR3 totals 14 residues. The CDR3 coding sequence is TGTGCCAGCAGCGTAGGGGACAGGGTTAATGAGCAGTTCTTC. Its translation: CASSVGDRVNEQFF.